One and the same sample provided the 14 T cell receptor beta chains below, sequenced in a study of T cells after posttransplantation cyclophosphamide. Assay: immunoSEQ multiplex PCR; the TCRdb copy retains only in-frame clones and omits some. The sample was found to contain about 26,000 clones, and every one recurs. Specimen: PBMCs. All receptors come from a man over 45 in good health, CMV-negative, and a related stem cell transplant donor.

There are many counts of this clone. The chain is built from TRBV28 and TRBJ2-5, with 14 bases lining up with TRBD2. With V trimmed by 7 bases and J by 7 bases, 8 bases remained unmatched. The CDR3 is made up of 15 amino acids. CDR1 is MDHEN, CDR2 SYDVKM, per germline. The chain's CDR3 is CASIQGTSGRGTQYF. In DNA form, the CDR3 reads TGTGCCAGCATCCAGGGGACTAGCGGGAGAGGGACCCAGTACTTC.

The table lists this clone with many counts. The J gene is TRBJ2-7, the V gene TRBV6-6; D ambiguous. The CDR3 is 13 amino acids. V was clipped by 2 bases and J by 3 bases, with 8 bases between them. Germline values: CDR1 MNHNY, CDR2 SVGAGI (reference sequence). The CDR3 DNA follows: TGTGCCAGCAGTTACCTGGCCTTCTACGAGCAGTACTTC. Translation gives CASSYLAFYEQYF.

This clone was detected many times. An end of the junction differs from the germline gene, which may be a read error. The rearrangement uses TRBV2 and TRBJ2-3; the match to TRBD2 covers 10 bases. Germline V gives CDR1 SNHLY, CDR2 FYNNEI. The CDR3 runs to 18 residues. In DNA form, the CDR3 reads TGTGCCAGCAGCGAAGGGCCCCTAGCGGGGGCCTTTACAGATACGCAGTATTTT. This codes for CASSEGPLAGAFTDTQYF. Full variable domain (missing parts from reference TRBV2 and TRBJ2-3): EPEVTQTPSHQVTQMGQEVILRCVPISNHLYFYWYRQILGQKVEFLVSFYNNEISEKSEIFDDQFSVERPDGSNFTLKIRSTKLEDSAMYFCASSEGPLAGAFTDTQYFGPGTRLTVL.

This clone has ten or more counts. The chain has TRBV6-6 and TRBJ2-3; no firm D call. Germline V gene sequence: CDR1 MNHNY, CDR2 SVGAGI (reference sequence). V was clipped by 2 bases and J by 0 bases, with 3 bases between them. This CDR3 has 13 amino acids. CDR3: CASSYTSTDTQYF. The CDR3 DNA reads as TGTGCCAGCAGTTACACTAGCACAGATACGCAGTATTTT.

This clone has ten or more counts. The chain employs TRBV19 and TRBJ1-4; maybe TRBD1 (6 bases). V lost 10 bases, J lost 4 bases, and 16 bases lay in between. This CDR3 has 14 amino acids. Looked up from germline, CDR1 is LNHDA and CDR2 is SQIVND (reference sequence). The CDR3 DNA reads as TGTGCCACCTCCCGGGGGGCCTTTAATGAAAAACTGTTTTTT. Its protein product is CATSRGAFNEKLFF.

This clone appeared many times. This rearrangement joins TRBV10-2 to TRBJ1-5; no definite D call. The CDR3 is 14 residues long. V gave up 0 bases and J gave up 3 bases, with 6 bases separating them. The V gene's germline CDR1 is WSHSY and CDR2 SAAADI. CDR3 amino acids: CASSESIDNQPQHF. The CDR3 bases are TGCGCCAGCAGTGAGTCGATAGACAATCAGCCCCAGCATTTT.

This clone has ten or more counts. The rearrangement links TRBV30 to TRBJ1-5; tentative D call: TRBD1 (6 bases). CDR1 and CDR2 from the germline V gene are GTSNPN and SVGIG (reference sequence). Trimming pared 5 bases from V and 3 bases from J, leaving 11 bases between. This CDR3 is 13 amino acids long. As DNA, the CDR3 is TGTGCCTGGGGGGGGGCGGTCAATCAGCCCCAGCATTTT. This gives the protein CAWGGAVNQPQHF.

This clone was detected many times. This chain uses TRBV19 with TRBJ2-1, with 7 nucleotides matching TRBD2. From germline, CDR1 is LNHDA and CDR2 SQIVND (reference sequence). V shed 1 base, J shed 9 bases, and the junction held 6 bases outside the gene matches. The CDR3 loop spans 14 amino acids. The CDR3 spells CASSIVLAESEQFF. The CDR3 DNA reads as TGTGCCAGTAGTATAGTGCTAGCGGAGAGTGAGCAGTTCTTC.

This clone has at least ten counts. The DNA for the CDR3 is TGTGCCAGCAGCTCTACTAGCGGGGCACCACATCCTGAGCAGTTCTTC. Translating gives CASSSTSGAPHPEQFF. This rearrangement joins TRBV7-9 to TRBJ2-1; 10 bases fit TRBD2. Germline V CDR1 and CDR2: SEHNR, FQNEAQ (reference sequence). V shed 4 bases, J shed 9 bases, and the junction held 12 bases outside the gene matches. The CDR3 sequence is 16 residues long.

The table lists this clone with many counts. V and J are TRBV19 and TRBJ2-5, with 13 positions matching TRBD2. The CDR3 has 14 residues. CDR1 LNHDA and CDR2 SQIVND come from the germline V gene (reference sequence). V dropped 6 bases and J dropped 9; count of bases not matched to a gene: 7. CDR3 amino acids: CASRGLAGFEAQYF. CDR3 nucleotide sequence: TGTGCCAGTAGGGGACTAGCGGGGTTTGAGGCCCAGTACTTC.

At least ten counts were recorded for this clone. Written as DNA, the CDR3 is TGTGCCAGCAGTGAAAGCGGGAGGGACACCGGGGAGCTGTTTTTT. This sequence encodes CASSESGRDTGELFF. The genes are TRBV25-1 and TRBJ2-2; 10 positions agree with TRBD2. The CDR3 spans 15 residues. The germline V gene has CDR1 MGHDK and CDR2 SYGVNS. V lost 2 bases to trimming and J lost 3 bases; unmatched junction nucleotides: 0.

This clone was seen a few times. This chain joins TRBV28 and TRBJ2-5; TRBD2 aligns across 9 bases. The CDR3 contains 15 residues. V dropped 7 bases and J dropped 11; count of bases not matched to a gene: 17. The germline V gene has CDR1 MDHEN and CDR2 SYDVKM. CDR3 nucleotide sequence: TGTGCCAGCACCATAGGGGTAGCGGGAGTCCCCCGACAGTACTTC. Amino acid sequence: CASTIGVAGVPRQYF.

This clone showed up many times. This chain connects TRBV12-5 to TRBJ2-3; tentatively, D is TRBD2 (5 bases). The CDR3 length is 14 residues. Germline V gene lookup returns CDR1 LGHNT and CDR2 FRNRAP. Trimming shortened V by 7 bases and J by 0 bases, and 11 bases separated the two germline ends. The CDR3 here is CASARGISTDTQYF. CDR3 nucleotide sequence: TGTGCTAGTGCACGGGGAATAAGCACAGATACGCAGTATTTT. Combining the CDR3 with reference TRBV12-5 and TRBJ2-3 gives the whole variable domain DARVTQTPRHKVTEMGQEVTMRCQPILGHNTVFWYRQTMMQGLELLAYFRNRAPLDDSGMPKDRFSAEMPDATLATLKIQPSEPRDSAVYFCASARGISTDTQYFGPGTRLTVL.

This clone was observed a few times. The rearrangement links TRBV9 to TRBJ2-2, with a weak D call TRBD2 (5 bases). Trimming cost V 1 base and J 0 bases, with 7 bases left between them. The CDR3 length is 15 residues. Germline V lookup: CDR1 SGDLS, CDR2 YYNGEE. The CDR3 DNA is TGTGCCAGCAGCGTATACGGGGCGAACACCGGGGAGCTGTTTTTT. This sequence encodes CASSVYGANTGELFF.